This TCR beta chain was sequenced in a study of blood T cells in healthy people across ages. Findings of the study overall: The donors' CMV status was not determined, possibly confounding changes in expanded clonotypes. There were more naive CD4+ cells and higher diversity in long-lived donors than in aged donors.

Of note for this clonotype: The target antigen is unknown.

For the second PCR, which ran for about 7 to 11 cycles, a sample-barcoded 5' primer and a J-beta primer mix were used. Unique molecular identifiers of 12 random nucleotides labeled each cDNA. TCRdb re-called the 5' RACE reads through MiXCR, storing one row per CDR3 protein. The table shows 650,000 to 800,000 distinct CDR3 sequences, with under 45% occurring only once. V gave up 3 bases and J gave up 8 bases; unmatched junction bases: 12. Germline V gene lookup returns CDR1 SGDLS and CDR2 YYNGEE. The CDR3 spans 16 residues. The sample comprised blood. The chain links TRBV9 to TRBJ2-1, with TRBD1 matching over 9 bases. This receptor was obtained from a man aged 55-75 years in good health. CDR3 nucleotide sequence: TGTGCCAGCAGCGCAAGACCGGGACAGGGTTTCGATGAGCAGTTCTTC. It is translated as CASSARPGQGFDEQFF. The full variable domain, with the rest looked up from reference TRBV9 and TRBJ2-1, is DSGVTQTPKHLITATGQRVTLRCSPRSGDLSVYWYQQSLDQGLQFLIQYYNGEERAKGNILERFSAQQFPDLHSELNLSSLELGDSALYFCASSARPGQGFDEQFFGPGTRLTVL.